Following are 21 T cell receptor beta chains from one sample sequenced in a study of vaccination effects on CD4 cells after COVID-19. Expansion of antigen-specific CD4+ T cells with viral peptide pools was carried out by the ViraFEST assay before sequencing. Culturing for more than eight days preceded CD4+ T cell isolation. Vaccine recipients had no previous SARS-CoV-2 infection; their nucleocapsid antibodies were negative. Antigens for these TCRs are unknown. Some clones are missing from TCRdb's copy, which holds only in-frame ones; the method was immunoSEQ multiplex PCR. The profile shows about 41,000 clones, approximately 70% of them singletons. Sequencing used CD4+ T cells from PBMCs cultured with HCoV-OC43 spike peptides, obtained before COVID-19 vaccination. Subset denoted: HCoV-OC43 spike overlapping peptide pool stimulation. These receptors were obtained from a human donor who received a COVID-19 vaccine.

The chain employs TRBV5-6 and TRBJ2-5; D not resolved. CDR3 length: 12 residues. The germline V and J ends were trimmed by 0 bases and 5 bases, with 5 bases remaining between them. CDR1 and CDR2 (germline): SGHDT, YYEEEE. The CDR3 region has the DNA TGTGCCAGCAGCTTGGGGGTGGAGACCCAGTACTTC. Protein: CASSLGVETQYF.

This clone was recorded a few times. V and J are TRBV7-2 and TRBJ1-6; no reliable D call. The CDR3 length is 14 residues. Trimming cost V 4 bases and J 10 bases, with 14 bases left between them. Germline values: CDR1 SGHTA, CDR2 FQGNSA. The CDR3 is CASSSPGVLSPLHF. CDR3 nucleotides: TGTGCCAGCAGCTCCCCGGGAGTCCTGTCACCCCTCCACTTT. Combining the CDR3 with reference TRBV7-2 and TRBJ1-6 gives the whole variable domain GAGVSQSPSNKVTEKGKDVELRCDPISGHTALYWYRQSLGQGLEFLIYFQGNSAPDKSGLPSDRFSAERTGGSVSTLTIQRTQQEDSAVYLCASSSPGVLSPLHFGNGTRLTVT.

This clone was recorded only once. The V call is TRBV5-4, the J call TRBJ1-1; possibly TRBD1 for D (6 bases). The V end was cut by 1 base, the J end by 10 bases, with 17 bases between. CDR1 and CDR2 from the germline V gene are SGHNT and YYREEE (reference sequence). CDR3 length: 14 amino acids. The CDR3, as DNA: TGTGCCAGCAGCTTGAGGGGGGCTGAGGGTGTAGCTTTCTTT. Amino acids: CASSLRGAEGVAFF.

J is TRBJ2-3 and V is TRBV6-2 or TRBV6-3; 8 bases align to TRBD1. Germline loops: CDR1 MNHEY, CDR2 SVGEGT. CDR3 length: 12 residues. V dropped 6 bases and J dropped 10; count of bases not matched to a gene: 6. The CDR3 DNA follows: TGTGCCAGCAGCCGGACAGGGATGGCGCAGTATTTT. It specifies CASSRTGMAQYF.

V is TRBV7-8 and J is TRBJ2-2; a weak D match, TRBD2 (5 bases). The CDR3 totals 13 residues. The germline CDR1 and CDR2 sequences are SGHVS and FQNEAQ. DNA of the CDR3: TGTTTCTCAGCGGAAATGAACACCGGGGAGCTGTTTTTT. Translating it yields CFSAEMNTGELFF.

This chain connects TRBV28 to TRBJ1-2; TRBD1 matches 11 bases. This CDR3 comprises 13 residues. Germline CDR1 is MDHEN and CDR2 is SYDVKM. The V gene end was trimmed by 6 bases and the J gene end by 10 bases; junction bases not matched to a gene: 7. In DNA form, the CDR3 reads TGTGCCAGCAGCTGGGGACAGGGGGAAGTCTACACCTTC. It encodes CASSWGQGEVYTF.

V and J are TRBV19 and TRBJ1-2, with a tentative D call TRBD1 (5 bases). V was pared by 5 bases and J by 0 bases, with 16 bases between. The CDR3 covers 16 residues. Germline V gene lookup returns CDR1 LNHDA and CDR2 SQIVND (reference sequence). CDR3 coding DNA: TGTGCCAGTAGTTTACAGGATCCGTCTTCTAACTATGGCTACACCTTC. Translated: CASSLQDPSSNYGYTF. Drawing the rest from reference TRBV19 and TRBJ1-2, the complete variable domain is DGGITQSPKYLFRKEGQNVTLSCEQNLNHDAMYWYRQDPGQGLRLIYYSQIVNDFQKGDIAEGYSVSREKKESFPLTVTSAQKNPTAFYLCASSLQDPSSNYGYTFGSGTRLTVV.

The CDR3 nucleotides read TGTGCCAGTAGTTCCGGGACAGGGACGTATCAGCCCCAGCATTTT. Translation: CASSSGTGTYQPQHF. V and J are TRBV19 and TRBJ1-5; 9 bases are shared with TRBD1. Looked up from germline, CDR1 is LNHDA and CDR2 is SQIVND (reference sequence). The CDR3 totals 15 residues. V gave up 5 bases and J gave up 5 bases; unmatched junction bases: 7.

The chain uses TRBV28 and TRBJ2-7; D perhaps matches TRBD1 (6 bases). CDR1 and CDR2 from the germline V gene are MDHEN and SYDVKM. The CDR3 totals 15 residues. V was pared by 5 bases and J by 0 bases, with 14 bases between. The CDR3 bases are TGTGCCAGCAGTGAGGGGGTGCGGACCTCCTACGAGCAGTACTTC. Its translation is CASSEGVRTSYEQYF.

The genes are TRBV4-2 and TRBJ2-2, with D unresolved. Germline V gives CDR1 LGHNA, CDR2 YNFKEQ. This CDR3 contains 17 residues. The V end was cut by 0 bases, the J end by 4 bases, with 15 bases between. CDR3 protein: CASSQDGIQRPTGELFF. CDR3 sequence (DNA): TGTGCCAGCAGCCAAGATGGGATCCAGCGCCCCACCGGGGAGCTGTTTTTT.

The rearrangement joins TRBV28 to TRBJ2-1, with 9 bases identical to TRBD2. CDR1 and CDR2 from the germline V gene are MDHEN and SYDVKM. The CDR3 sequence is 14 residues long. Germline trimming cut 6 bases from V and 8 bases from J; bases unmatched to any gene: 8. DNA of the CDR3: TGTGCCAGCAGGTCCCCGGGACTAGCCCATGAGCAGTTCTTC. It specifies CASRSPGLAHEQFF.

This chain connects TRBV6-6 to TRBJ1-1; D is perhaps TRBD1 (5 bases). Trimming shortened V by 4 bases and J by 13 bases, and 19 bases separated the two germline ends. Per germline, CDR1 MNHNY and CDR2 SVGAGI (reference sequence). The CDR3 loop spans 13 amino acids. The CDR3 region is CASSSFGTPHDFF. Here the CDR3 DNA reads TGTGCCAGCAGTTCCTTTGGGACTCCCCATGATTTCTTT.

J is TRBJ2-3 and V is TRBV5-4; D may be TRBD2 (7 bases). The CDR3 totals 15 residues. The germline V gene has CDR1 SGHNT and CDR2 YYREEE (reference sequence). The germline V and J ends were trimmed by 1 base and 3 bases, with 12 bases remaining between them. This CDR3 is CASSLSGGGTDTQYF. The CDR3 DNA reads TGTGCCAGCAGCTTGTCGGGGGGCGGGACAGATACGCAGTATTTT.

The chain has TRBV7-9 and TRBJ2-5; 7 bases map to TRBD2. Trimming took 5 bases from V and 4 from J; bases not matched to a gene: 16. The CDR3 consists of 17 residues. The germline V gene has CDR1 SEHNR and CDR2 FQNEAQ (reference sequence). CDR3 bases: TGTGCCAGCAGCGTCTGGACGGGCGGGAGAGGACGAGAGACCCAGTACTTC. Its protein product is CASSVWTGGRGRETQYF.

The chain couples TRBV30 to TRBJ2-5; D remains ambiguous. Germline CDR1 GTSNPN, CDR2 SVGIG (reference sequence). The CDR3 is made up of 12 amino acids. The V and J ends lost 0 bases and 7 bases respectively, with 9 bases between them. The CDR3 region is CAWSVVGRTQYF. CDR3 nucleotide sequence: TGTGCCTGGAGTGTCGTCGGCAGGACCCAGTACTTC.

This chain connects TRBV5-1 to TRBJ1-4, with D perhaps matching TRBD1 (6 bases). V dropped 2 bases and J dropped 6 bases, with 17 bases sitting between them. Germline V gene sequence: CDR1 SGHRS, CDR2 YFSETQ. The CDR3 totals 16 residues. CDR3 coding DNA: TGCGCCAGCAGCTTACAGGGTAGGGCGTGGGATGAAAAACTGTTTTTT. This gives the protein CASSLQGRAWDEKLFF.

V is TRBV4-1 and J is TRBJ2-3; D call uncertain. This CDR3 is 16 amino acids long. Germline V gene data show CDR1 as MGHRA and CDR2 as YSYEKL. The V end lost 2 bases, the J end lost 8 bases, and 20 bases lay between the germline ends. CDR3 sequence reads: CASSQPRQAGYGTQYF. CDR3 bases: TGCGCCAGCAGCCAACCACGGCAGGCCGGGTATGGTACGCAGTATTTT.

J is TRBJ2-1 and V is TRBV9, with 9 bases identical to TRBD2. This CDR3 has 18 amino acids. V shed 0 bases and J 1 base; nucleotides not matched to a gene: 8. CDR1 SGDLS and CDR2 YYNGEE come from the germline V gene. CDR3 region: CASSVEPSGTRSYNEQFF. As DNA, the CDR3 is TGTGCCAGCAGCGTAGAGCCTAGCGGGACCCGTTCCTACAATGAGCAGTTCTTC.

This rearrangement joins TRBV19 to TRBJ1-2; 8 bases line up with TRBD1. This CDR3 is 18 amino acids long. The V and J ends lost 4 bases and 3 bases, in that order; junction bases with no gene match: 16. The V gene's germline CDR1 is LNHDA and CDR2 SQIVND (reference sequence). CDR3 residues: CASSTTLGRPGGDYGYTF. Written as DNA, the CDR3 is TGTGCCAGTAGTACAACCCTGGGGCGGCCAGGGGGCGACTATGGCTACACCTTC.

The chain joins TRBV5-4 to TRBJ2-7; D uncertain. Germline V CDR1 and CDR2: SGHNT, YYREEE (reference sequence). The CDR3 loop spans 14 amino acids. V gave up 2 bases and J gave up 2 bases, with 11 bases separating them. This chain's CDR3 is CASSFGGGAYEQYF. The CDR3 coding sequence is TGTGCCAGCAGCTTCGGTGGCGGAGCCTACGAGCAGTACTTC.

This clone occurred a few times. This CDR3 is CASWGGAPGNTIYF. The CDR3 bases are TGTGCCAGCTGGGGCGGGGCACCAGGAAACACCATATATTTT. The V gene is TRBV6-5, the J gene TRBJ1-3, with TRBD1 as a possible D gene (5 bases). The V and J ends lost 8 bases and 4 bases respectively, with 15 bases between them. The CDR3 loop spans 14 amino acids. Germline values: CDR1 MNHEY, CDR2 SVGAGI.